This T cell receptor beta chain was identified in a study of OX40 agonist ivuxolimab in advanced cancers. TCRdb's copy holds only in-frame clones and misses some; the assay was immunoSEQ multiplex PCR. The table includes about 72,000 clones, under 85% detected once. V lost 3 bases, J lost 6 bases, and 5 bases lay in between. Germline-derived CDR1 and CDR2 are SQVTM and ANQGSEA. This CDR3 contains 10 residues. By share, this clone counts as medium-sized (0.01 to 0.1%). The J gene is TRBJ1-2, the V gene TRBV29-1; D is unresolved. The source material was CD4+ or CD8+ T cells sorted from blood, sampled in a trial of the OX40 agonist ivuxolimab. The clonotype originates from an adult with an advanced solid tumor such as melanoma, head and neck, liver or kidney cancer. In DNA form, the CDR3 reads TGCAGCGTTGATGGGAATGGCTACACCTTC. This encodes CSVDGNGYTF.